The subject of this entry is one TCR beta chain. With a much larger clone just one base away, this may be a read error. Because the CDR3 is missing its conserved closing phenylalanine or tryptophan, this is likely a read error. The data derive from a study of blood T cells in healthy people across ages. Per the germline V gene, CDR1 is SEHNR and CDR2 is FQNEAQ (reference sequence). V was trimmed by 6 bases and J by 3 bases, leaving 8 bases between them. The CDR3 covers 12 residues. Alongside a J-beta primer mix, a sample-barcoded 5' primer served in a second PCR lasting about 7 to 11 cycles. TCRdb independently ran MiXCR on the 5' RACE reads; one entry per CDR3 protein. The sample carries 750,000 to 1,000,000 distinct CDR3 sequences, roughly 29% recorded once. These data also featured in a second study, about T cells of mothers and their children.

This TCR came from a woman aged 40 to 50 in good health. This sequence joins TRBV7-9 and TRBJ1-2, with D unresolved. The sample consisted of blood. The CDR3 nucleotides read TGTGCCAGCAGTTGGGCGGACTATGGCTACACCGTC. This encodes CASSWADYGYTV.